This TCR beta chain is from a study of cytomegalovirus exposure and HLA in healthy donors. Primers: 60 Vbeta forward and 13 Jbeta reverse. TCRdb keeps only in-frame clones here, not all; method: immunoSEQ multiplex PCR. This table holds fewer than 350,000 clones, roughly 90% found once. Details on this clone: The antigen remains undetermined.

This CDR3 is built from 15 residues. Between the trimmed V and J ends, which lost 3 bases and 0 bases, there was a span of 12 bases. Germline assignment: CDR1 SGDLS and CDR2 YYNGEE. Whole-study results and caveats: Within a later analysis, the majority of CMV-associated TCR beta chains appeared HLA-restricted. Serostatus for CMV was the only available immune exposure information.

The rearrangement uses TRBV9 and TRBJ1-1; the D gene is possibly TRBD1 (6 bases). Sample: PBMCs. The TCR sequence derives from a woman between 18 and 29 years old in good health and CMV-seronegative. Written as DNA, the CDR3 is TGTGCCAGCAGCGCCGGGGGGCATATGAACACTGAAGCTTTCTTT. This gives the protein CASSAGGHMNTEAFF.